The source of this T cell receptor beta chain is a study of blood T cell repertoires in COVID-19. CDR1 and CDR2 from the germline V gene are SGHRS and YFSETQ. Trimming stripped 4 bases from V and 1 base from J, with 12 bases between. The length of the CDR3 is 14 residues. The method was immunoSEQ multiplex PCR; TCRdb's version includes in-frame clones alone and lacks a portion of them. The sample yields about 300,000 clones, roughly 89% seen once. The sequenced sample was PBMCs or T cells enriched from blood (not recorded which). The rearrangement joins TRBV5-1 to TRBJ2-7; D perhaps matches TRBD1 (6 bases). This receptor was taken from a woman aged 45-60 years who had been exposed to COVID-19. CDR3 loop: CASSQDSPSYEQYF. CDR3 nucleotide sequence: TGCGCCAGCAGCCAGGACAGTCCTTCCTACGAGCAGTACTTC.